Sequencing of this T cell receptor beta chain was carried out in a study of cytomegalovirus exposure and HLA in healthy donors (dated by TCRdb to 2016 to 2017). Some background on the complete study: An earlier analysis of about 560 of the donors reported 250 to 300 Gb of sequence data and 95 million to 140 million unique TCR beta sequences obtained from around 180 million T cells. Rather than using new phenotypic data, the later analysis identified candidate immune exposures from TCR beta sequences and from how often those sequences occurred across donors. Roughly five DR-DQ haplotypes were handled as single units for association and clustering because linkage in the cohort was strong. Donor age, sex, ethnicity and CMV serostatus were compiled alongside the repertoire data. A later analysis re-examined previously published TCR beta repertoires from 600 to 700 donors and added high-resolution HLA genotyping to investigate patterns of TCR occurrence. HLA typing covered class I and class II loci at four-digit resolution. Roughly 290 gigabases of sequencing data and 70 million to 100 million unique TCR sequences made up an early release that covered approximately 620 HLA-typed donors. On average, around 200,000 unique TCR beta nucleotide sequences were sequenced per donor among a few hundred genotyped donors of the cohort, with 15% to 20% of those sequences being non-productive. The study was designed to test whether signatures of past pathogen exposure could be identified by cataloging public T cell receptors. A later genetic analysis used genome-wide SNP genotypes for 398 of the 666 donors, treating that subset as a discovery cohort. The study used immunosequencing to profile the T cell repertoires of 666 subjects and linked those repertoires to cytomegalovirus serostatus. Of the roughly 400 genotyped donors, about 80% fell in the genetic ancestry cluster associated with self-reported Caucasian donors. The number of donors typed differed by locus, with roughly 629-640 for A, B, C, DRB1 and DQB1, around 560 for DQA1, 606 for DPA1, and approximately 470 for DPB1. Every discovery cohort repertoire had been produced on one sequencing platform. A separate validation cohort of about 110 different subjects was used in addition to the approximately 700-subject first cohort. The study combined high-throughput TCR immunosequencing, statistical association of individual TCRs with disease status, and machine learning to predict cytomegalovirus infection status. An earlier analysis of several hundred of the donors applied high-throughput TCR beta sequencing to assess whether each TCR beta V gene segment acted as functional or pseudogenic.

The cohort comprised 710 or so healthy bone marrow donors. At the time of sampling, every cohort member was nominally healthy, though immune exposures that went unrecorded were likely present. The donor tested CMV seronegative, placing the donor among the approximately 360 seronegative members of the cohort. Every donor gave a peripheral blood sample, and the peripheral blood mononuclear cells from that sample were used for TCR beta sequencing. Genomic DNA extraction from the blood cell samples was performed with the Qiagen DNeasy Blood Extraction Kit. The paper's findings and limits, for the study overall: Linkage disequilibrium might explain the correlated functional status among segregating V segments, but an unknown experimental factor could not be ruled out. According to a later analysis, parvovirus B19, influenza, CMV and Epstein-Barr virus appeared linked to several top co-occurrence clusters. Compared with equally common non-associated chains, HLA-associated TCR beta chains in a later analysis were more clonally expanded and had lower generation probabilities. According to a later genetic analysis, donors in an Asian-associated ancestry cluster had fewer N-insertions in productive TCRs than the roughly 700-donor mean. This cohort had only TCR beta chains sequenced, and the lack of alpha or paired-chain data limited which features could be detected. In both the original and validation cohorts, the classifier was reported to diagnose cytomegalovirus status with high specificity and sensitivity. The only immune exposure information available for the cohort was CMV serostatus. Because HLA typing was missing for some donors at each locus, association tests included only the typed subset. In a later analysis, most CMV-associated TCR beta chains were found to appear HLA-restricted, with HLA associations seemingly driven largely by CMV exposure. A further reported finding was that TCR beta sequences accurately predicted the HLA-A and HLA-B alleles for most subjects in the first cohort. When HLA alleles, especially DR and DQ, strongly co-occurred, attributing TCR associations to individual alleles was difficult. An association between a missense DCLRE1C variant and V-gene and J-gene trimming of TCR beta chains was found in a later genetic analysis and replicated in an independent cohort. Because counts were too low, seventeen rarely observed V segments, including chromosome 9 orphons, were left out of the earlier analysis of about 500 of the donors. Most TCR sequences were observed very rarely across donors, whereas some public TCRs were present in many individuals. The study gave a list of over 150 TCR beta chains associated with cytomegalovirus. It was suggested by the authors that the approach could potentially be generalized to other disease states and immunological phenotypes. Because the 87-base-pair reads could not distinguish some IMGT-functional V segments, including TRBV6-2 and TRBV6-3, those segments were excluded. Specific HLA alleles were associated with 15,000 to 20,000 TCR beta sequences at a false discovery rate of 0.05 in a later analysis. A cluster of highly shared sequence variants was judged likely to represent a technical artifact of the sequencing pipeline. According to a later analysis, TCR association rates differed among HLA loci, with DRB1 alleles showing the most associated TCRs and HLA-C alleles showing the fewest. Roughly uniform sequencing depth across donors was assumed in presence/absence analyses, although this assumption may not hold. Broadly in line with IMGT annotations, most TCR beta V segments showed up in productive rearrangements about 90% or about 30% of the time in an earlier analysis of approximately 600 of the donors. Three of the identified cytomegalovirus-associated TCR beta chains were confirmed in vitro to be specific for cytomegalovirus antigens.

The CDR3 goes from the cysteine to the phenylalanine over 14 residues. This entry keeps only the CDR3 DNA: 42 bases, framed from base 1. The receptor library was made with the immunoSEQ multiplex PCR assay. For the multiplex PCR, a mixture combining 60 forward primers for TCR Vbeta segments and 13 reverse primers for TCR Jbeta segments was used. Amplification of the CDR3 region of rearranged TCR beta genes was performed with a multiplex PCR assay on genomic DNA. The Illumina HiSeq System was used to sequence the amplified TCR beta libraries as 87-base-pair reads. Per the source publication's procedure: In a later analysis, approximately 74 million unique TCR beta chains were counted across the 690 or so repertoires, and around 10 million of these chains were shared by at least two donors. A nearest-neighbor algorithm error-corrected the raw reads and collapsed the reads into unique sequences, merging closely related sequences to remove PCR and sequencing errors. CDR3 sequences were aligned to IMGT reference sequences to assign V, D and J gene segments. For a sequence to be retained, a match of at least six nucleotides was required to both a V gene segment and a J gene segment. A rearrangement was called productive if the CDR3 had no stop codons and remained in frame with V and J, and every other rearrangement was called non-productive. Following IMGT convention, CDR3 was defined as the stretch from the second conserved V-encoded cysteine up to the conserved J-encoded phenylalanine. The earlier analysis of fewer than 700 of the donors excluded sequences that lacked an unambiguous match to a single V gene segment. An earlier analysis of over 450 of the donors classified V segments as functional when productive rearrangements were above 56.7% and as segregating when the standard deviation between donors was above 5%. A statistical classification framework was built for diagnosing cytomegalovirus status from the catalog of TCR beta chain sequences. In a later analysis, V and J genes were assigned by comparing TCR nucleotide sequences against IMGT/GENE-DB human TR gene sequences. Using the TCRdist pipeline, a later analysis assigned CDR3 sequences along with most-parsimonious VDJ recombination scenarios. In a later analysis, each TCR beta chain was defined by its CDR3 amino acid sequence together with its V-gene family, and reads without a unique V-gene family were excluded. A later analysis removed 500 to 600 highly shared, low-generation-probability nucleotide sequences to deal with suspected cross-contamination and a sequencing artifact. For each public chain, a later analysis derived a clonal expansion index from normalized ranks of inferred template counts within each repertoire. A later analysis computed generation probabilities with a VDJ recombination model fitted to out-of-frame rearrangements, and checked the results against IGoR. In a later analysis, hypergeometric tests were used to score TCR-TCR, TCR-HLA and TCR-CMV co-occurrence, with a repertoire-size bias correction applied to TCR pairs. A later analysis estimated false discovery rates by permuting HLA or CMV assignments 20 times. In a later analysis, co-occurring TCRs were grouped with DBSCAN, and TCRdist sequence similarity was added when clustering was performed within HLA-allele-positive subsets. For co-occurrence clustering, repertoires with fewer than 30,000 or more than 120,000 public chains were excluded, along with roughly 5 repertoires with anomalous nucleotide sharing. The source is immuneACCESS, and TCRdb retained only in-frame sequences with V and J called. Part of the clones is not carried over; for the studies checked, unresolved V genes explain less than half of this, and the remainder is unexplained. V and J calls and clone size are those listed in that table; D and trimming were worked out from the DNA. This sample has fewer than 95,000 clones in its table, and approximately 83% of those were observed once. The leading ten clones occupy just over 3% of the sample.

In regard to this clone: Its antigen remains unidentified. The record has no base qualities; no much larger clone is one base away.

The sequence came from a man aged 35 to 55 in good health and CMV-seronegative. The sample comprised PBMCs. The sequence joins TRBV21-1 to TRBJ2-7; TRBD1 was called by the table and not checked on the DNA. TRBV21-1 is classified as a pseudogene. The CDR3 amino acid sequence is: CASSKGKGGYEQYF. The DNA reads TGTGCCAGCAGCAAGGGTAAAGGGGGCTACGAGCAGTACTTC.